This entry lists 32 T cell receptor beta chains sequenced from one sample in a study of T cell repertoires in ileal Crohn's disease. Here immunoSEQ multiplex PCR was the method, and the copy in TCRdb shows in-frame clones only, minus some. The sample carries roughly 2,400 clones, more than 65% recorded once. Sequencing was performed on ileal tissue. The receptors were gathered from an adult with Crohn's disease.

This clone is a singleton in its sample. The chain carries TRBV7-2 and TRBJ2-3; TRBD1 aligns across 9 bases. Per the germline V gene, CDR1 is SGHTA and CDR2 is FQGNSA. J lost 4 bases, V lost 4 bases, and 15 bases had no gene match. The CDR3 loop spans 18 amino acids. The CDR3 sequence: CASSSTKVPGQGSDTQYF. The CDR3 DNA reads as TGTGCCAGCAGCTCCACTAAAGTCCCGGGACAGGGTTCAGATACGCAGTATTTT.

The V call is TRBV15, the J call TRBJ2-7, with D uncertain. Germline assignment: CDR1 LNHNV and CDR2 YYDKDF (reference sequence). The V gene lost 0 bases and the J gene lost 2 bases, with 11 bases spanning the gap. This CDR3 has 15 amino acids. The CDR3 DNA is TGTGCCACCAGCAGAGATCTAACGAACCCCTACGAGCAGTACTTC. Encoded protein: CATSRDLTNPYEQYF.

This chain uses TRBV4-3 with TRBJ2-1, with D possibly matching TRBD2 (7 bases). V lost 3 bases and J lost 4, with 22 bases in between. This CDR3 contains 18 residues. Germline loops: CDR1 LGHNA, CDR2 YSLEER. The CDR3: CASSHRESGTNPYNEQFF. CDR3 DNA: TGCGCCAGCAGCCACCGAGAAAGCGGGACAAACCCATACAATGAGCAGTTCTTC.

This chain uses TRBV7-2 with TRBJ2-5; D is possibly TRBD2 (7 bases). CDR1 and CDR2 (germline): SGHTA, FQGNSA. The CDR3 loop spans 14 amino acids. The germline V and J ends were trimmed by 4 bases and 5 bases, with 14 bases remaining between them. Here the CDR3 reads CASSWNGGPETQYF. CDR3 bases: TGTGCCAGCAGCTGGAACGGGGGGCCGGAGACCCAGTACTTC.

The chain combines TRBV20-1 with TRBJ1-2; 7 bases are a match to TRBD1. After removal of 6 bases from V and 8 bases from J, the junction contained 6 bases not matched to a gene. Germline assignment: CDR1 DFQATT and CDR2 SNEGSKA (reference sequence). This CDR3 is 11 amino acids long. In nucleotides, the CDR3 is TGCAGTGCCCCGACAGGGTCCGGCTACACCTTC. It specifies CSAPTGSGYTF.

This chain connects TRBV19 to TRBJ2-3; D gene unclear. The CDR3 has 14 residues. Germline assignment: CDR1 LNHDA and CDR2 SQIVND (reference sequence). V was clipped by 2 bases and J by 0 bases, with 6 bases between them. This CDR3 reads CASSIFTSTDTQYF. The CDR3 nucleotides read TGTGCCAGTAGTATATTTACAAGCACAGATACGCAGTATTTT.

The genes are TRBV7-8 and TRBJ2-5, with 7 bases fitting TRBD1. The trim removed 4 bases at V and 1 base at J, leaving 3 bases unmatched. Looked up from germline, CDR1 is SGHVS and CDR2 is FQNEAQ. The CDR3 has 14 residues. The CDR3: CASSYRDSQETQYF. CDR3 in DNA: TGTGCCAGCAGCTACCGGGACAGCCAAGAGACCCAGTACTTC.

The V gene is TRBV5-1, the J gene TRBJ2-7; perhaps TRBD2 as D (5 bases). Trimming pared 0 bases from V and 4 bases from J, leaving 17 bases between. This CDR3 has 16 residues. Germline assignment: CDR1 SGHRS and CDR2 YFSETQ. CDR3 sequence (DNA): TGCGCCAGCAGCTTGGTCCCCAGCGGTAATCTGTACGAGCAGTACTTC. This encodes CASSLVPSGNLYEQYF.

V and J are TRBV29-1 and TRBJ1-5; possibly TRBD1 for D (5 bases). This CDR3 comprises 13 residues. Germline CDR1 and CDR2: SQVTM and ANQGSEA. V gave up 3 bases and J gave up 0 bases, with 6 bases separating them. The CDR3 coding sequence is TGCAGCGTTGAGACAGATAGCAATCAGCCCCAGCATTTT. It codes for CSVETDSNQPQHF.

The CDR3 protein is CASSSSREQFF. CDR3 bases: TGTGCCAGCAGCTCTAGTCGTGAGCAGTTCTTC. The chain couples TRBV5-6 to TRBJ2-1; D unresolved. Germline assignment: CDR1 SGHDT and CDR2 YYEEEE. V lost 3 bases, J lost 9 bases, and 7 bases lay in between. This CDR3 contains 11 residues. Together with reference TRBV5-6 and TRBJ2-1, the CDR3 gives the full variable domain: DAGVTQSPTHLIKTRGQQVTLRCSPKSGHDTVSWYQQALGQGPQFIFQYYEEEERQRGNFPDRFSGHQFPNYSSELNVNALLLGDSALYLCASSSSREQFFGPGTRLTVL.

A few counts support this clone. The rearrangement links TRBV5-8 to TRBJ2-7, with D unclear. The germline V gene has CDR1 SGHTS and CDR2 YDEGEE. The CDR3 length is 13 residues. With 5 bases removed from V and 2 bases from J, the gap between germline ends came to 11 bases. The CDR3 loop is CASSVGFTYEQYF. The DNA for the CDR3 is TGTGCCAGCAGTGTCGGGTTTACCTACGAGCAGTACTTC.

The rearrangement uses TRBV4-2 and TRBJ2-7; 7 bases agree with TRBD1. The CDR3 runs 15 residues. Germline CDR1 reads LGHNA; CDR2 reads YNFKEQ. J was trimmed by 1 base and V by 5 bases; bases with no gene match: 8. The CDR3 loop reads CASSETTGLSYEQYF. CDR3 in DNA: TGTGCCAGCAGCGAAACGACAGGGTTATCCTACGAGCAGTACTTC.

This clone qualifies as medium-sized. This sequence joins TRBV5-1 and TRBJ2-3, with 8 bases aligning to TRBD2. The ends lost 2 bases at V and 6 bases at J; junction bases unmatched: 5. The CDR3 consists of 14 residues. In germline, CDR1 is SGHRS, CDR2 YFSETQ. CDR3 DNA sequence: TGCGCCAGCAGCTTCGCGGGAGGTGACGATACGCAGTATTTT. Translation gives CASSFAGGDDTQYF.

The rearrangement joins TRBV19 to TRBJ1-4; D remains ambiguous. The length of the CDR3 is 11 residues. Trimming removed 9 bases at V and 8 bases at J, with 10 bases between. Germline CDR1 reads LNHDA; CDR2 reads SQIVND (reference sequence). CDR3 sequence: CASHSSEKLFF. The CDR3 DNA reads TGTGCCAGCCACTCGTCGGAAAAACTGTTTTTT.

This chain joins TRBV6-1 and TRBJ2-7, with D maybe TRBD2 (7 bases). The CDR3 has 20 residues. Trimming stripped 4 bases from V and 2 bases from J, with 30 bases between. In germline, CDR1 is MNHNS, CDR2 SASEGT. Here the CDR3 reads CASSGWSLKGEGIVTYEQYF. The CDR3 region has the DNA TGTGCCAGCAGTGGGTGGTCTCTCAAGGGGGAGGGAATTGTGACCTACGAGCAGTACTTC.

The chain uses TRBV7-8 and TRBJ2-2; 7 bases are shared with TRBD1. The V gene end was trimmed by 1 base and the J gene end by 5 bases; junction bases not matched to a gene: 4. Looked up from germline, CDR1 is SGHVS and CDR2 is FQNEAQ. The CDR3 loop spans 15 amino acids. The CDR3 nucleotides read TGTGCCAGCAGCTTAGTACAGGGGATAACCGGGGAGCTGTTTTTT. Its protein product is CASSLVQGITGELFF.

This chain connects TRBV6-1 to TRBJ1-1, with D perhaps TRBD1 (5 bases). The CDR3 is 14 residues long. The V and J ends lost 6 bases and 4 bases respectively, with 15 bases between them. Per germline, CDR1 MNHNS and CDR2 SASEGT. This chain's CDR3 is CASRATTGVTEAFF. The CDR3 DNA is TGTGCCAGCAGGGCTACCACGGGGGTCACTGAAGCTTTCTTT.

The chain carries TRBV6-5 and TRBJ1-3; perhaps TRBD1 as D (6 bases). CDR1 is MNHEY, CDR2 SVGAGI, per germline. Trimming removed 6 bases from V and 2 bases from J, with 11 bases in between. The CDR3 sequence is 14 residues long. CDR3 DNA sequence: TGTGCCAGCAGACAGGACAGAACTGGAAACACCATATATTTT. It yields the protein CASRQDRTGNTIYF.

The chain couples TRBV30 to TRBJ2-7; TRBD2 matches at 7 bases. The CDR3 spans 11 residues. With 7 bases clipped from V and 12 bases from J, the junction kept 12 bases outside the gene matches. Germline CDR1 reads GTSNPN; CDR2 reads SVGIG (reference sequence). CDR3 protein: CAFPSGASLYF. Written as DNA, the CDR3 is TGTGCCTTCCCCAGCGGGGCTAGTTTGTACTTC. The full variable domain, in which reference TRBV30 and TRBJ2-7 provide the parts outside the CDR3, is SQTIHQWPATLVQPVGSPLSLECTVEGTSNPNLYWYRQAAGRGLQLLFYSVGIGQISSEVPQNLSASRPQDRQFILSSKKLLLSDSGFYLCAFPSGASLYFGPGTRLTVT.

In its sample, this clone was seen a few times. The chain is built from TRBV4-3 and TRBJ2-7; D is possibly TRBD2 (5 bases). V was cut by 1 base and J by 7 bases, with 11 bases left in between. The CDR3 extends over 13 amino acids. Germline values: CDR1 LGHNA, CDR2 YSLEER. CDR3 sequence reads: CASSQARAWEQYF. The CDR3 coding sequence is TGCGCCAGCAGCCAAGCGAGGGCCTGGGAGCAGTACTTC.

This clone was observed a handful of times. J is TRBJ1-3 and V is TRBV25-1; D uncertain. V was shortened by 3 bases and J by 0 bases, with 6 bases between the two germline ends. CDR1 and CDR2 from the germline V gene are MGHDK and SYGVNS. CDR3 length equals 14 residues. The CDR3 DNA is TGTGCCAGCAGTGAGGAGCACTCTGGAAACACCATATATTTT. Amino acid sequence: CASSEEHSGNTIYF. The entire variable domain, with the rest obtained from reference TRBV25-1 and TRBJ1-3, is as follows: EADIYQTPRYLVIGTGKKITLECSQTMGHDKMYWYQQDPGMELHLIHYSYGVNSTEKGDLSSESTVSRIRTEHFPLTLESARPSHTSQYLCASSEEHSGNTIYFGEGSWLTVV.

The V gene is TRBV5-6, the J gene TRBJ2-2, with 11 bases matching TRBD2. The CDR3 is 14 amino acids. Germline trimming cut 2 bases from V and 9 bases from J; bases unmatched to any gene: 3. Germline CDR1 reads SGHDT; CDR2 reads YYEEEE. In DNA, the CDR3 is TGTGCCAGCAGCTTCCTAGCGGGGGGCCGGGAGCTGTTTTTT. Protein: CASSFLAGGRELFF. Full variable domain (outside the CDR3, taken from reference TRBV5-6 and TRBJ2-2): DAGVTQSPTHLIKTRGQQVTLRCSPKSGHDTVSWYQQALGQGPQFIFQYYEEEERQRGNFPDRFSGHQFPNYSSELNVNALLLGDSALYLCASSFLAGGRELFFGEGSRLTVL.

This clone is labeled large (0.1 to 1%). J is TRBJ2-1 and V is TRBV2; 15 bases are a match to TRBD2. Trimming cost V 6 bases and J 8 bases; bases outside gene matches: 5. Germline V lookup: CDR1 SNHLY, CDR2 FYNNEI. The CDR3 covers 15 residues. The CDR3 DNA is TGTGCCAGCAGCCCGGGACTAGCGGGGGGTGATGAGCAGTTCTTC. Amino acid sequence: CASSPGLAGGDEQFF.

This chain joins TRBV7-2 and TRBJ1-2, with TRBD1 as a possible D gene (5 bases). The germline V gene encodes CDR1 SGHTA and CDR2 FQGNSA. Trimming removed 5 bases from V and 2 bases from J, with 15 bases in between. The CDR3 extends over 15 amino acids. CDR3 region: CASSASRAPNYGYTF. CDR3 DNA: TGTGCCAGCAGCGCATCCAGGGCCCCAAACTATGGCTACACCTTC.

J is TRBJ1-4 and V is TRBV7-6, with 7 bases matching TRBD1. V lost 3 bases to trimming and J lost 10 bases; unmatched junction nucleotides: 8. CDR3 length equals 14 residues. CDR1 and CDR2 (germline): SGHVS, FNYEAQ. CDR3 protein: CASSFGQGDGKLFF. DNA of the CDR3: TGTGCCAGCAGCTTCGGCCAGGGGGACGGAAAACTGTTTTTT.

The chain links TRBV6-5 to TRBJ2-5; 8 bases fit TRBD1. The J call may be faulty, since TRBJ2-7 better matches the DNA end. The CDR3 extends over 13 amino acids. Germline V CDR1 and CDR2: MNHEY, SVGAGI. The CDR3: CASYQGTGSEQYF. The CDR3 coding sequence is TGTGCCAGCTATCAGGGGACAGGATCCGAGCAGTACTTC.

The chain has TRBV4-3 and TRBJ1-2, with 7 positions matching TRBD1. CDR1 LGHNA and CDR2 YSLEER come from the germline V gene. This CDR3 region has 15 residues. V was pared by 6 bases and J by 0 bases, with 7 bases of the junction left unmatched. The CDR3 loop is CASSSGTATNYGYTF. The CDR3 DNA is TGCGCCAGCAGTTCCGGGACAGCAACTAACTATGGCTACACCTTC.

V usage is TRBV5-1 and J usage is TRBJ2-1, with 11 bases lining up with TRBD1. With V trimmed by 3 bases and J by 15 bases, 2 bases remained unmatched. This CDR3 is 11 amino acids long. Germline CDR1 SGHRS, CDR2 YFSETQ. The CDR3 sequence: CASSSGTGGFF. The CDR3 DNA reads TGCGCCAGCAGCTCCGGGACAGGGGGGTTCTTC.

The rearrangement uses TRBV2 and TRBJ2-7; TRBD2 aligns across 11 bases. The length of the CDR3 is 18 residues. J gave up 0 bases and V 6 bases, and 13 bases lay outside the gene matches. Germline CDR1 is SNHLY and CDR2 is FYNNEI. CDR3 nucleotides: TGTGCCAGCAGGAAGGGGTCTAGCGGGGGGTCAAGCTCCTACGAGCAGTACTTC. Its translation: CASRKGSSGGSSSYEQYF.

This clone was seen a few times. The J gene is TRBJ2-3, the V gene TRBV7-3; tentatively, D is TRBD2 (6 bases). There are 17 residues in the CDR3. Trimming cost V 1 base and J 0 bases, with 14 bases left between them. Germline CDR1 SGHTA, CDR2 FQGTGA. CDR3 amino acids: CASSLRALAFSTDTQYF. The CDR3 nucleotides are TGTGCCAGCAGCTTAAGAGCGCTAGCGTTTAGCACAGATACGCAGTATTTT.

This chain joins TRBV6-5 and TRBJ2-1; no clear D gene. The germline gives CDR1 MNHEY, CDR2 SVGAGI. CDR3 length: 12 amino acids. V was clipped by 0 bases and J by 8 bases, with 5 bases between them. The CDR3 spells CASSYSADEQFF. For the CDR3, the DNA is TGTGCCAGCAGTTACTCGGCCGATGAGCAGTTCTTC.

This CDR3 reads CASNIFGGLDQPQHF. DNA for the CDR3: TGTGCCAGCAACATTTTTGGGGGGTTGGATCAGCCCCAGCATTTT. The V gene is TRBV5-6, the J gene TRBJ1-5, with a tentative D call TRBD1 (5 bases). The CDR3 contains 15 residues. Germline CDR1 SGHDT, CDR2 YYEEEE. V gave up 6 bases and J gave up 5 bases, with 18 bases separating them. Together with reference TRBV5-6 and TRBJ1-5, the CDR3 gives the full variable domain: DAGVTQSPTHLIKTRGQQVTLRCSPKSGHDTVSWYQQALGQGPQFIFQYYEEEERQRGNFPDRFSGHQFPNYSSELNVNALLLGDSALYLCASNIFGGLDQPQHFGDGTRLSIL.